This TCR beta chain is from a study of blood T cell repertoires in COVID-19. Study overall: Sites across the United States, Italy and Spain contributed samples from acute and convalescent COVID-19. In each case, the material was cDNA or gDNA derived from T cells, B-cell-depleted T cells, or PBMCs.

In the authors' workflow: The authors estimated nucleated cell counts from reference gene primer amplification. Data came from immunoSEQ multiplex PCR; TCRdb stores just in-frame clones and leaves some out. V and J calls and clone size are as listed in that table; D and trimming were resolved from the DNA. The data contain 14,000 or so clones, 80% to 90% of them singletons. The CDR3 consists of 16 residues. Germline CDR1 and CDR2: MNHGY and SVAAGI. V was clipped by 2 bases and J by 3 bases, with 16 bases between them. This chain links TRBV6-9 with TRBJ1-1; D possibly corresponds to TRBD1 (6 bases). The sequence was collected from a human donor in a cohort sampled during active COVID-19. The sequenced sample consisted of peripheral blood. CDR3 nucleotide sequence: TGTGCCAGCAGTTATACGGGGGGCCTACCTTACACTGAAGCTTTCTTT. Translated, it gives CASSYTGGLPYTEAFF.